The text below deals with one TCR beta chain. Using immunoSEQ multiplex PCR, the repertoire was profiled, and TCRdb retains in-frame clones only, with some absent. The sample includes around 150,000 clones, more than 75% of them seen just once. The sample originates from a study of blood T cell repertoires in COVID-19. Across the study: From T cells, B-cell-depleted T cells, or PBMCs came the material, which was cDNA or gDNA.

Germline V lookup: CDR1 SGHTA, CDR2 FQGNSA. The CDR3 loop spans 13 amino acids. The ends were cut back, 3 bases at V and 5 bases at J, with 10 bases in the middle. Followed over time, Seattle patients had been enrolled while infection was active. Sequencing was performed on peripheral blood. The chain recombines TRBV7-2 with TRBJ1-2; a possible D gene is TRBD1 (6 bases). The sequence was collected from a woman aged 55-75 years with COVID-19, enrolled during active disease. CDR3 sequence: CASSFRTAYGYTF. DNA for the CDR3: TGTGCCAGCAGCTTTCGGACAGCTTATGGCTACACCTTC. Full variable domain (outside the CDR3, taken from reference TRBV7-2 and TRBJ1-2): GAGVSQSPSNKVTEKGKDVELRCDPISGHTALYWYRQSLGQGLEFLIYFQGNSAPDKSGLPSDRFSAERTGGSVSTLTIQRTQQEDSAVYLCASSFRTAYGYTFGSGTRLTVV.